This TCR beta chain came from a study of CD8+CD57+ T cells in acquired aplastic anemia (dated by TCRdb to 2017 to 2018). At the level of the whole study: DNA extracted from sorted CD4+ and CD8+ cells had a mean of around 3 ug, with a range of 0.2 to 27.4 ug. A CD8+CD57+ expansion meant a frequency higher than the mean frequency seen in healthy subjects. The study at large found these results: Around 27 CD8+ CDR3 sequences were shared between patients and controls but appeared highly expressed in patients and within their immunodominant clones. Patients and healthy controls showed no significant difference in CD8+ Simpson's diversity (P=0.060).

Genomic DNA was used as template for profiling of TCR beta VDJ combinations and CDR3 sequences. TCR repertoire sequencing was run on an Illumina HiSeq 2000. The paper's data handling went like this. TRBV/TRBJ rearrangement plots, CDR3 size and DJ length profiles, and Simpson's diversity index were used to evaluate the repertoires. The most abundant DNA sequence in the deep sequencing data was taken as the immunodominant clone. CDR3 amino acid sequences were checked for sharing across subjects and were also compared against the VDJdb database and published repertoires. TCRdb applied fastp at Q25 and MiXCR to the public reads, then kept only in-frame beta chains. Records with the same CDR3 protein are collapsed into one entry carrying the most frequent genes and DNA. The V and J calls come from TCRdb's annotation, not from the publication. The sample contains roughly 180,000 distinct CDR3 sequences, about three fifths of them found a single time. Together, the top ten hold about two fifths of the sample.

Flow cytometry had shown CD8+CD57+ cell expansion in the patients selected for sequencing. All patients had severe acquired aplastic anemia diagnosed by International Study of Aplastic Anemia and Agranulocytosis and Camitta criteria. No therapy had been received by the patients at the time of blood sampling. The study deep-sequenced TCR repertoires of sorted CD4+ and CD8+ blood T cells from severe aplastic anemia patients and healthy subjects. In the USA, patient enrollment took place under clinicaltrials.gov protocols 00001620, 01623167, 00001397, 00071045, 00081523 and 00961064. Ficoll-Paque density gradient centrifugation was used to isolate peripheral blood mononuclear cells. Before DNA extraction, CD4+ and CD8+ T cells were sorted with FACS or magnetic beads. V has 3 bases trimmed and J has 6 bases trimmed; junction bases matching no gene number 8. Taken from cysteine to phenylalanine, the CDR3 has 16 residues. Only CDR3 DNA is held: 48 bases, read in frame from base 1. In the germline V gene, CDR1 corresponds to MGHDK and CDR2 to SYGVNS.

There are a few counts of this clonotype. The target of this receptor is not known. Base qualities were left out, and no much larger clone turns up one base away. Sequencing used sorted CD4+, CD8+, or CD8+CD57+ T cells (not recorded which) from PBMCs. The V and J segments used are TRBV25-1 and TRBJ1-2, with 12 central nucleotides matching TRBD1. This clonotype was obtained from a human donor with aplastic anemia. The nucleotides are TGTGCCAGCAGTGATCCTTGGGGGACAGGGGGCCATGGCTACACCTTC. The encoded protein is CASSDPWGTGGHGYTF.